A single sample is the source of the 30 T cell receptor beta chains below, sequenced in a study of T cells after yellow fever vaccination (dated by TCRdb to between 2018 and 2021). In the paper's terms, the treatment or condition label means: live attenuated yellow fever vaccine strain. Library preparation employed 5' RACE. Sequencing instrument: Illumina HiSeq 2500. TCRdb cleaned the public reads at Q25 with fastp, built clones with MiXCR and kept in-frame beta chains. Each record represents a unique CDR3 protein, reported with the most common genes and DNA among its rows. For this sample there are roughly 160,000 distinct CDR3 sequences; around 7% appear just once. Approximately 2.4% of the sample lies in the top ten. The sequenced sample was CD4+ T cells sorted from PBMCs, obtained about 5 days after the first yellow fever vaccination. Receptors originate from a man aged 18 to 35 who received the YFV17D yellow fever vaccine.

In its sample, this clonotype was seen many times. The chain has TRBV6-1 and TRBJ1-2; a weak D match, TRBD1 (5 bases). The CDR3 has 17 residues. The germline V gene has CDR1 MNHNS and CDR2 SASEGT. Trimming left V 0 bases short and J 0 bases short, with 14 bases between. In nucleotides, the CDR3 is TGTGCCAGCAGTGAAGCGCGGGCAGGGATTACTAACTATGGCTACACCTTC. This encodes CASSEARAGITNYGYTF.

The sample holds many counts of this clonotype. CDR3 DNA: TGCAGTGCCCCGGTGGGAGGCCCCGGAGACAATCAGCCCCAGCATTTT. This gives the protein CSAPVGGPGDNQPQHF. The chain carries TRBV20-1 and TRBJ1-5; no firm D call. The ends were cut back, 6 bases at V and 3 bases at J, with 21 bases in the middle. The V gene's germline CDR1 is DFQATT and CDR2 SNEGSKA (reference sequence). The CDR3 sequence is 16 residues long.

Written as DNA, the CDR3 is TGCGCCAGCAGCTTGGGCTGGCCCCCCAACACCGGGGAGCTGTTTTTT. Its protein product is CASSLGWPPNTGELFF. The chain couples TRBV5-1 to TRBJ2-2; D is uncertain. This CDR3 region has 16 residues. Germline-derived CDR1 and CDR2 are SGHRS and YFSETQ. The V gene lost 0 bases and the J gene lost 2 bases, with 11 bases spanning the gap. Full variable domain (rest looked up from reference TRBV5-1 and TRBJ2-2): KAGVTQTPRYLIKTRGQQVTLSCSPISGHRSVSWYQQTPGQGLQFLFEYFSETQRNKGNFPGRFSGRQFSNSRSEMNVSTLELGDSALYLCASSLGWPPNTGELFFGEGSRLTVL.

V gene TRBV5-1 combines with J gene TRBJ2-2, with D tentatively TRBD1 or TRBD2 (6 bases each). Germline loops: CDR1 SGHRS, CDR2 YFSETQ. Deletions cut 0 bases from V and 7 bases from J, with 10 bases between. This CDR3 is 14 amino acids long. CDR3 coding DNA: TGCGCCAGCAGCTTGGATAGGGGGGACGGGGAGCTGTTTTTT. It specifies CASSLDRGDGELFF.

The chain carries TRBV25-1 and TRBJ2-2; 13 bases align to TRBD2. CDR1 MGHDK and CDR2 SYGVNS come from the germline V gene. V gave up 3 bases and J gave up 0 bases; unmatched junction bases: 7. The CDR3 has 19 residues. The CDR3 loop is CASSDQGLAGFANTGELFF. In nucleotides, the CDR3 is TGTGCCAGCAGTGACCAGGGACTAGCGGGGTTCGCGAACACCGGGGAGCTGTTTTTT.

This clonotype was detected ten times or more. This chain joins TRBV5-1 and TRBJ2-1; D call uncertain. The germline V gene has CDR1 SGHRS and CDR2 YFSETQ. With 10 bases removed from V and 0 bases from J, the gap between germline ends came to 17 bases. CDR3 length: 15 residues. The CDR3 here is CAARSGVGSYNEQFF. In DNA form, the CDR3 reads TGCGCCGCCAGGAGTGGGGTAGGCTCCTACAATGAGCAGTTCTTC.

This clonotype showed up many times. The genes are TRBV5-1 and TRBJ2-2, with 7 bases identical to TRBD1. V was clipped by 5 bases and J by 6 bases; unmatched bases: 4. Germline-derived CDR1 and CDR2 are SGHRS and YFSETQ. This CDR3 comprises 13 residues. For the CDR3, the DNA is TGCGCCAGCAGTCTGACAGGGTCCGGGGAGCTGTTTTTT. This codes for CASSLTGSGELFF.

This clonotype has a count of ten or more. This chain uses TRBV25-1 with TRBJ2-3, with D perhaps matching TRBD1 or TRBD2 (5 bases each). The length of the CDR3 is 15 residues. V lost 2 bases to trimming and J lost 4 bases, with 13 bases between them. CDR1 is MGHDK and CDR2 is SYGVNS in the germline V gene. CDR3 in amino acids: CASSEPGPRSDTQYF. The CDR3 DNA sequence: TGTGCCAGCAGTGAACCGGGACCAAGGTCAGATACGCAGTATTTT.

This clonotype showed up many times. This chain joins TRBV5-1 and TRBJ1-6; 8 bases match TRBD1. This CDR3 has 16 amino acids. With V trimmed by 5 bases and J by 0 bases, 4 bases remained unmatched. In germline, CDR1 is SGHRS, CDR2 YFSETQ. Here the CDR3 reads CASSSGQGSYNSPLHF. The CDR3 nucleotides read TGCGCCAGCAGTAGCGGACAGGGCTCCTATAATTCACCCCTCCACTTT.

This clonotype was detected many times. This sequence joins TRBV20-1 and TRBJ1-5; tentatively, D is TRBD1 (6 bases). CDR1 is DFQATT, CDR2 SNEGSKA, per germline (reference sequence). The CDR3 is made up of 15 amino acids. The germline V and J ends were trimmed by 6 bases and 10 bases, with 25 bases remaining between them. The CDR3 sequence is CSALQGSRLGVPQHF. The CDR3 DNA follows: TGCAGTGCGCTTCAGGGGTCGCGCCTGGGGGTCCCCCAGCATTTT.

This clonotype was found many times. The chain couples TRBV7-6 to TRBJ2-5, with 7 bases fitting TRBD1. J was trimmed by 5 bases and V by 3 bases; bases with no gene match: 3. Germline values: CDR1 SGHVS, CDR2 FNYEAQ. The CDR3 has 13 amino acids. The CDR3 DNA reads as TGTGCCAGCAGCTTGACAGGGTGGGAGACCCAGTACTTC. It yields the protein CASSLTGWETQYF.

This clonotype was picked up a small number of times. The chain is built from TRBV7-6 and TRBJ2-3, with a tentative D call TRBD2 (6 bases). The CDR3 is 18 residues long. Germline assignment: CDR1 SGHVS and CDR2 FNYEAQ. V lost 0 bases, J lost 3 bases, and 19 bases lay in between. The CDR3 DNA sequence: TGTGCCAGCAGCTTAGCGACCGGGGCACTAGCCTATACAGATACGCAGTATTTT. Translated, it gives CASSLATGALAYTDTQYF.

This clonotype was observed at least ten times. The chain uses TRBV27 and TRBJ2-1; D gene uncertain. The germline V gene encodes CDR1 MNHEY and CDR2 SMNVEV (reference sequence). V was pared by 6 bases and J by 2 bases, with 5 bases between. CDR3 size: 12 residues. The CDR3 DNA reads as TGTGCCAGCAGCCGGCCCTACAATGAGCAGTTCTTC. Translated, it gives CASSRPYNEQFF.

Ten or more counts support this clonotype. The chain employs TRBV18 and TRBJ1-1; no definite D call. The CDR3 loop spans 18 amino acids. From germline, CDR1 is KGHSH and CDR2 LQKENI. V lost 6 bases and J 1 base, leaving 24 bases between the germline ends. CDR3 residues: CASSPFVPAGTGNTEAFF. The CDR3 DNA sequence: TGTGCCAGCTCGCCCTTTGTACCTGCGGGAACGGGGAACACTGAAGCTTTCTTT.

This clonotype was seen ten or more times. The chain employs TRBV11-2 and TRBJ2-5, with TRBD2 matching over 11 bases. The CDR3 spans 16 residues. The germline V gene has CDR1 SGHAT and CDR2 FQNNGV. The V segment lost 5 bases and the J segment 2 bases; nucleotides outside the gene matches: 7. CDR3 in DNA: TGTGCCAGCAGCACGGGACTAGCGGCCGTTCAAGAGACCCAGTACTTC. Translating gives CASSTGLAAVQETQYF.

This clonotype was found a few times. V and J are TRBV6-5 and TRBJ2-7; no clear D gene. CDR1 MNHEY and CDR2 SVGAGI come from the germline V gene. The CDR3 extends over 11 amino acids. Between the trimmed V and J ends, which lost 8 bases and 6 bases, there was a span of 11 bases. CDR3 loop: CASGPFGEQYF. CDR3 nucleotide sequence: TGTGCCAGCGGCCCTTTCGGCGAGCAGTACTTC.

J is TRBJ2-2 and V is TRBV18; D may correspond to TRBD1 or TRBD2 (5 bases each). The CDR3 runs to 15 residues. Germline lookup yields CDR1 KGHSH and CDR2 LQKENI. V lost 0 bases and J lost 4, with 9 bases in between. CDR3 region: CASSPPGRGTGELFF. The CDR3 region has the DNA TGTGCCAGCTCACCACCGGGACGGGGCACCGGGGAGCTGTTTTTT.

The chain's CDR3 is CASGLLSIPSRSQETQYF. Written as DNA, the CDR3 is TGTGCCAGCGGCCTCCTCTCAATTCCGTCGAGGTCTCAAGAGACCCAGTACTTC. The rearrangement links TRBV6-2 or TRBV6-3 to TRBJ2-5; D is unresolved. The V gene's germline CDR1 is MNHEY and CDR2 SVGEGT. V gave up 8 bases and J gave up 2 bases, with 27 bases separating them. There are 18 residues in the CDR3.

A few counts support this clonotype. The chain employs TRBV7-2 and TRBJ1-1; D is possibly TRBD1 (5 bases). Per the germline V gene, CDR1 is SGHTA and CDR2 is FQGNSA. The V and J ends lost 1 base and 8 bases respectively, with 8 bases between them. CDR3 length: 12 residues. For the CDR3, the DNA is TGTGCCAGCAGCTTAGACAGGAGAGAAGCTTTCTTT. It codes for CASSLDRREAFF.

At least ten counts were recorded for this clonotype. This chain connects TRBV12-3 or TRBV12-4 to TRBJ1-5; 11 bases map to TRBD1. The CDR3 covers 14 residues. Losses at the gene ends were 8 bases for V and 7 bases for J; bases not matched to a gene: 7. The CDR3 sequence: CASRTGGKQQPQHF. The CDR3, as DNA: TGTGCCAGCCGGACAGGGGGCAAACAGCAGCCCCAGCATTTT.

This clonotype has a handful of counts. This chain joins TRBV18 and TRBJ1-5; D may be TRBD1 (6 bases). With 4 bases removed from V and 6 bases from J, the gap between germline ends came to 10 bases. This CDR3 spans 13 amino acids. The germline gives CDR1 KGHSH, CDR2 LQKENI. The CDR3 bases are TGTGCCAGCTCACAAACAGGGACTCAGCCCCAGCATTTT. Protein sequence: CASSQTGTQPQHF. The full variable domain, rest sourced from reference TRBV18 and TRBJ1-5, is NAGVMQNPRHLVRRRGQEARLRCSPMKGHSHVYWYRQLPEEGLKFMVYLQKENIIDESGMPKERFSAEFPKEGPSILRIQQVVRGDSAAYFCASSQTGTQPQHFGDGTRLSIL.

The table lists this clonotype with many counts. The chain joins TRBV20-1 to TRBJ2-7, with a possible D match to TRBD2 (5 bases). Germline-derived CDR1 and CDR2 are DFQATT and SNEGSKA (reference sequence). Between the trimmed V and J ends, which lost 0 bases and 2 bases, there was a span of 14 bases. This CDR3 region has 15 residues. This CDR3 reads CSARDSVGRPYEQYF. CDR3 bases: TGCAGTGCTAGAGATTCGGTAGGGAGACCCTACGAGCAGTACTTC.

This clonotype came up many times. This chain links TRBV5-1 with TRBJ2-5; D gene uncertain. This CDR3 is 13 amino acids long. Germline values: CDR1 SGHRS, CDR2 YFSETQ. V lost 4 bases to trimming and J lost 0 bases, with 7 bases between them. Here the CDR3 reads CASSLTNQETQYF. The CDR3 DNA follows: TGCGCCAGCAGCCTGACAAACCAAGAGACCCAGTACTTC. Full variable domain (remainder filled in from reference TRBV5-1 and TRBJ2-5): KAGVTQTPRYLIKTRGQQVTLSCSPISGHRSVSWYQQTPGQGLQFLFEYFSETQRNKGNFPGRFSGRQFSNSRSEMNVSTLELGDSALYLCASSLTNQETQYFGPGTRLLVL.

This clonotype was counted at least ten times. V usage is TRBV30 and J usage is TRBJ2-1; D tentatively reads TRBD1 or TRBD2 (5 bases each). CDR1 is GTSNPN, CDR2 SVGIG, per germline (reference sequence). V was shortened by 3 bases and J by 5 bases, with 11 bases between the two germline ends. The CDR3 totals 13 residues. DNA of the CDR3: TGTGCCTGGAGCGCGTCGGGACACAATGAGCAGTTCTTC. Its translation is CAWSASGHNEQFF.

This clonotype was observed a handful of times. The V gene is TRBV2, the J gene TRBJ1-3; D is ambiguous. The CDR3 spans 15 residues. V was clipped by 3 bases and J by 0 bases, with 9 bases between them. Germline assignment: CDR1 SNHLY and CDR2 FYNNEI. For the CDR3, the DNA is TGTGCCAGCAGTGAGTCCGGCGGCTCTGGAAACACCATATATTTT. Protein: CASSESGGSGNTIYF.

This clonotype turned up a few times. The chain recombines TRBV3-1 with TRBJ1-1; no clear D. Per germline, CDR1 LGHDT and CDR2 YNNKEL (reference sequence). Deletions cut 1 base from V and 4 bases from J, with 4 bases between. This CDR3 is built from 12 residues. CDR3: CASSQGITEAFF. Here the CDR3 DNA reads TGTGCCAGCAGCCAAGGTATCACTGAAGCTTTCTTT.

This clonotype has ten or more counts. This chain uses TRBV28 with TRBJ2-1, with 9 bases fitting TRBD1. Germline V gives CDR1 MDHEN, CDR2 SYDVKM. This CDR3 spans 15 amino acids. With 4 bases clipped from V and 8 bases from J, the junction kept 9 bases outside the gene matches. The CDR3 bases are TGTGCCAGCAGTTCGACCGGGACAGGGTTTTATGAGCAGTTCTTC. It yields the protein CASSSTGTGFYEQFF.

This clonotype was recorded at least ten times. V is TRBV7-2 and J is TRBJ2-7; 7 positions agree with TRBD2. Germline values: CDR1 SGHTA, CDR2 FQGNSA. The ends lost 4 bases at V and 4 bases at J; junction bases unmatched: 10. CDR3 length: 15 residues. In DNA form, the CDR3 reads TGTGCCAGCAGCTACGGGGGGTTCCTTGGGTACGAGCAGTACTTC. It encodes CASSYGGFLGYEQYF.

The gene calls are TRBV7-9 and TRBJ2-3; D might be TRBD2 (5 bases). The CDR3 is made up of 16 amino acids. Germline V CDR1 and CDR2: SEHNR, FQNEAQ (reference sequence). V was cut by 3 bases and J by 0 bases, with 13 bases left in between. The CDR3 nucleotides read TGTGCCAGCAGCTTGAGTGAGGGAACTAGCACAGATACGCAGTATTTT. Translating it yields CASSLSEGTSTDTQYF.

Points on this clonotype: A clone one base away is much larger, so this may be a read error. The chain is built from TRBV20-1 and TRBJ2-1, with D uncertain. Germline-derived CDR1 and CDR2 are DFQATT and SNEGSKA (reference sequence). V gave up 6 bases and J gave up 4 bases, with 10 bases separating them. The CDR3 contains 12 residues. The CDR3 spells CSAVTNYNEQFF. CDR3 bases: TGCAGTGCGGTAACCAATTACAATGAGCAGTTCTTC.